This is a list of T cell receptor beta chains from one sample in a study of molecular identifiers for immune sequencing clone quantification. MiXCR, run by TCRdb on the PCR reads, gives a single entry per CDR3 protein. The table includes approximately 550,000 distinct CDR3 sequences, roughly 26% detected once. The sample was naive CD8+ T cells from blood, with Jurkat cell RNA spiked in. The receptors were gathered from a human donor in good health. Some libraries in this study had Jurkat cell RNA spiked in. Both conserved end residues are trimmed from each CDR3. Fields, in order: V gene, CDR3 length, CDR3 protein.

TRBV2 16 ASSEASALFGGENTQY
TRBV4-3 12 ASSPEAELYGYT
TRBV4-2 12 ASSQDLGGGEGY
TRBV7-9 13 ASSLNSLSTDTQY
TRBV3-1 13 ASSRRTRSEETQY
TRBV9 13 ASSPERTSTDTQY
TRBV6-1 14 ASSDNFRDYSSEAS
TRBV20-1 12 SASRGGSTDTQY
TRBV6-2/TRBV6-3 11 ASTYVLNTEAF
TRBV2 20 ASSEALQAAIVGLYSNQPQH
TRBV30 11 AWSVLQYNEQF
TRBV4-1 14 ASSQKGGPVAYEQY
TRBV19 10 ATREGTYEQY
TRBV2 12 ASSEALVYNEQF
TRBV5-6 13 ASSLGGTGVYEQY
TRBV13 15 ASSLGGTGGRPGELF